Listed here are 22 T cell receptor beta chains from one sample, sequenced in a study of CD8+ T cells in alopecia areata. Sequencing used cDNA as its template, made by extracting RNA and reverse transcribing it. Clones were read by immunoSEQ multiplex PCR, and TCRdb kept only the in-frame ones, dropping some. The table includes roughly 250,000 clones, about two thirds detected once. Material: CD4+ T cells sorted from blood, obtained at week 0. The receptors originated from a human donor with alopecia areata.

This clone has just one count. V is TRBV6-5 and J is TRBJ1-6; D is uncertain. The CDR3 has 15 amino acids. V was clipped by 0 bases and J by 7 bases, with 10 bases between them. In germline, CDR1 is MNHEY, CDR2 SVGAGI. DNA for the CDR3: TGTGCCAGCAGTTACTCGAGAGGGAGGAATTCACCCCTCCACTTT. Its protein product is CASSYSRGRNSPLHF.

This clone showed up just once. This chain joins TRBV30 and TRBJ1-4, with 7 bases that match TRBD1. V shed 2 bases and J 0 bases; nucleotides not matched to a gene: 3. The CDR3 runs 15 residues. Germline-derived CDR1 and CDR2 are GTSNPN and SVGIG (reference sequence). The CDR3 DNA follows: TGTGCCTGGAGTTCGGGGACAGCAACTAATGAAAAACTGTTTTTT. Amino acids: CAWSSGTATNEKLFF.

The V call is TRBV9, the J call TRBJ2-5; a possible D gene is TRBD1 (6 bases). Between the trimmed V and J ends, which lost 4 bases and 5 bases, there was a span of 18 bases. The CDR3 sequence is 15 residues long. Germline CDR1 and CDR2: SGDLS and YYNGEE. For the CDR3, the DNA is TGTGCCAGCAGCCGCTCTGGGGGCGCTTTGGAGACCCAGTACTTC. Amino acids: CASSRSGGALETQYF.

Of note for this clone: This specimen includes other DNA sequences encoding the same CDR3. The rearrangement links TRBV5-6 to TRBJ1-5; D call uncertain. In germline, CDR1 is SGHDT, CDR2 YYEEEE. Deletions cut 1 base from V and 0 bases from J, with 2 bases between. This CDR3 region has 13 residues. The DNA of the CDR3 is TGTGCCAGCAGCTTGCGTAGCAATCAGCCCCAGCATTTT. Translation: CASSLRSNQPQHF.

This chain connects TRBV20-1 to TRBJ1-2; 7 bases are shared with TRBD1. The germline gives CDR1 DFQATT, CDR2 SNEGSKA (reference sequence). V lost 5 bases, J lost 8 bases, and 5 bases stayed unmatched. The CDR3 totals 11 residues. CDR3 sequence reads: CSAYDRAGYTF. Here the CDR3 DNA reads TGCAGTGCTTATGACAGGGCCGGCTACACCTTC.

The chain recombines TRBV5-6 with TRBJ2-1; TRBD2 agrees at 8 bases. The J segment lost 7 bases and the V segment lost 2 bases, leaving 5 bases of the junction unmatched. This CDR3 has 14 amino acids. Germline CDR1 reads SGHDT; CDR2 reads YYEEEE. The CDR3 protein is CASSFYGGANEQFF. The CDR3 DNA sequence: TGTGCCAGCAGCTTTTACGGGGGGGCGAATGAGCAGTTCTTC. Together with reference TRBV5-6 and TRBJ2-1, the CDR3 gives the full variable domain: DAGVTQSPTHLIKTRGQQVTLRCSPKSGHDTVSWYQQALGQGPQFIFQYYEEEERQRGNFPDRFSGHQFPNYSSELNVNALLLGDSALYLCASSFYGGANEQFFGPGTRLTVL.

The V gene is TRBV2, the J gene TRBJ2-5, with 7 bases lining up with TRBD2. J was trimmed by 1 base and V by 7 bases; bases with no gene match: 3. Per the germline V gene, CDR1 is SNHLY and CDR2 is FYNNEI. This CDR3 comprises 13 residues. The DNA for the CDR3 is TGTGCCAGCACCCGGACTAGCCAAGAGACCCAGTACTTC. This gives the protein CASTRTSQETQYF.

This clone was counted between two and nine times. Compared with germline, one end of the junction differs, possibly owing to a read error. CDR3 coding DNA: TGTGCCAGCTCACCGAACCACATCGGAGGGGGGACTTTGGATTTT. Protein: CASSPNHIGGGTLDF. The chain is built from TRBV18 and TRBJ1-5, with a tentative D call TRBD1 (6 bases). In germline, CDR1 is KGHSH, CDR2 LQKENI. The CDR3 consists of 15 residues.

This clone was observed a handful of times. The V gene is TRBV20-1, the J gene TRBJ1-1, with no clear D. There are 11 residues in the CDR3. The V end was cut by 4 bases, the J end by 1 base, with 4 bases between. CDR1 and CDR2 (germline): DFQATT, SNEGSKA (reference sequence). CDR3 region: CSANRNTEAFF. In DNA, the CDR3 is TGCAGTGCTAACAGGAACACTGAAGCTTTCTTT.

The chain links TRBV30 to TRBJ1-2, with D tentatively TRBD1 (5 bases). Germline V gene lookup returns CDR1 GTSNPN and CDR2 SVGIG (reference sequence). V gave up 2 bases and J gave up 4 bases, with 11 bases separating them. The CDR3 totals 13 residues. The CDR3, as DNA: TGTGCCTGGAGTCAAGGCAGGGCCTATGGCTACACCTTC. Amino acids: CAWSQGRAYGYTF. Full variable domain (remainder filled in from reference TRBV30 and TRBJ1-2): SQTIHQWPATLVQPVGSPLSLECTVEGTSNPNLYWYRQAAGRGLQLLFYSVGIGQISSEVPQNLSASRPQDRQFILSSKKLLLSDSGFYLCAWSQGRAYGYTFGSGTRLTVV.

The CDR3 loop reads CAWSLTGGGIEQFF. The CDR3 DNA reads TGTGCCTGGAGTTTGACAGGGGGAGGGATTGAGCAGTTCTTC. The chain carries TRBV30 and TRBJ2-1; 9 bases are a match to TRBD1. V was clipped by 2 bases and J by 9 bases; unmatched bases: 8. The CDR3 sequence is 14 residues long. Germline V gives CDR1 GTSNPN, CDR2 SVGIG (reference sequence).

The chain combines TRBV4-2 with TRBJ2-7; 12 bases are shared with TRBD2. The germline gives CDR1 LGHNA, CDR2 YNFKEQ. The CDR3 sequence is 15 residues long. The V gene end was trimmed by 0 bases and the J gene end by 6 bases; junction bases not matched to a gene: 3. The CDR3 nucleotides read TGTGCCAGCAGCCAAGAAGGACTAGCGGGGACCGAGCAGTACTTC. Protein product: CASSQEGLAGTEQYF.

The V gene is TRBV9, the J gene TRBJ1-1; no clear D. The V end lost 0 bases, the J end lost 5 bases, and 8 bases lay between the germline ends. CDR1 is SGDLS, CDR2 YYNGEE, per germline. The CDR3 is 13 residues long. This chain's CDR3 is CASSVDAGTEAFF. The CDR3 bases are TGTGCCAGCAGCGTAGATGCGGGAACTGAAGCTTTCTTT. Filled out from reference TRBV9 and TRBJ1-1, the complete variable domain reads DSGVTQTPKHLITATGQRVTLRCSPRSGDLSVYWYQQSLDQGLQFLIQYYNGEERAKGNILERFSAQQFPDLHSELNLSSLELGDSALYFCASSVDAGTEAFFGQGTRLTVV.

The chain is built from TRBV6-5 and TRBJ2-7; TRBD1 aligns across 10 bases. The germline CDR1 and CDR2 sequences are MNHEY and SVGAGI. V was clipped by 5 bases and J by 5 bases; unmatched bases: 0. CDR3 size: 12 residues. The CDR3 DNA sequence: TGTGCCAGCAGTGGGACAGGGGACGAGCAGTACTTC. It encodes CASSGTGDEQYF.

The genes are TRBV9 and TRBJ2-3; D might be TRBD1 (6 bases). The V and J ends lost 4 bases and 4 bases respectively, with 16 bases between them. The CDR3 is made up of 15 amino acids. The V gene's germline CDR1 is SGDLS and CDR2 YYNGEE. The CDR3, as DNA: TGTGCCAGCAGCTCCGGACAGCCCCTCGCAGATACGCAGTATTTT. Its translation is CASSSGQPLADTQYF.

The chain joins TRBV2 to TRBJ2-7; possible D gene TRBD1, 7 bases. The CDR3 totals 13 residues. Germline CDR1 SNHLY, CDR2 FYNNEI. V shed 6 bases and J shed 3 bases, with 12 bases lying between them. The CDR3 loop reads CASRRDRDYEQYF. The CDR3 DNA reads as TGTGCCAGCAGGCGGGACAGAGACTACGAGCAGTACTTC.

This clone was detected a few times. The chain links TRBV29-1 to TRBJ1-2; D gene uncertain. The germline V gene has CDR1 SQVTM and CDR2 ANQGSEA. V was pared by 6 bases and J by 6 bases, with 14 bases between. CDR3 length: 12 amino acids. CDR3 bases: TGCAGCGTGATGATGGTCCAGGATGGCTACACCTTC. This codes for CSVMMVQDGYTF.

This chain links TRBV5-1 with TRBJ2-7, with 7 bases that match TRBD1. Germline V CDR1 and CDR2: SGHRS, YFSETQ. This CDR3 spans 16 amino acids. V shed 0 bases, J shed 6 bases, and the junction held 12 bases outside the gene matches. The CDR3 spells CASSLAGTAVGSEQYF. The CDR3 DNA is TGCGCCAGCAGCTTGGCGGGGACAGCGGTAGGAAGCGAGCAGTACTTC.

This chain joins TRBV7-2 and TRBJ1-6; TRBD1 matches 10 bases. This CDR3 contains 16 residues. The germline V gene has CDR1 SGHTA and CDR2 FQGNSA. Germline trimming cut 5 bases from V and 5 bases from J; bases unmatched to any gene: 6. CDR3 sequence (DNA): TGTGCCAGCAGCCCAGAGACAGGGGGCAATAATTCACCCCTCCACTTT. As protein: CASSPETGGNNSPLHF.

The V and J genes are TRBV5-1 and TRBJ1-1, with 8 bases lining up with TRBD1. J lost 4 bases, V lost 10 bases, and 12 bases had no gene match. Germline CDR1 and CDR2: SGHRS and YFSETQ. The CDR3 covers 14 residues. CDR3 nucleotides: TGCGCCGTAGGGACAGGTACTCTGGGCACTGAAGCTTTCTTT. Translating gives CAVGTGTLGTEAFF.

The chain's CDR3 is CASSVRQGIFYEQYF. In DNA, the CDR3 is TGTGCCAGCAGCGTCCGACAGGGAATTTTCTACGAGCAGTACTTC. This chain joins TRBV9 and TRBJ2-7, with TRBD1 matching 7 bases. The CDR3 has 15 residues. Germline loops: CDR1 SGDLS, CDR2 YYNGEE. J was trimmed by 3 bases and V by 2 bases; bases with no gene match: 8.

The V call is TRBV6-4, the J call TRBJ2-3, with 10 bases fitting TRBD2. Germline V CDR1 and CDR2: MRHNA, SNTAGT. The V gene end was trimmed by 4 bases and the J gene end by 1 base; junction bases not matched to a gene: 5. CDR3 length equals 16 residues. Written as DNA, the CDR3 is TGTGCCAGCAGTGTTCTAGCGGGGGAAGGCACAGATACGCAGTATTTT. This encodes CASSVLAGEGTDTQYF.